The rows below give T cell receptor beta chains drawn from one sample of a study of T cell responses to AZD1222 COVID-19 vaccine. The data were produced by immunoSEQ multiplex PCR, yet TCRdb's version contains in-frame clones alone and is incomplete. Of about 94,000 clones in the sample, around nine tenths are singletons; the top ten hold 13%. The source was peripheral blood, collected on day 0 of AZD1222 vaccination. These receptors were taken from an adult in good health. The CDR3 runs from the conserved cysteine through the conserved F or W. The D gene is left open where the match is weak. Rows may omit the clone size; those that give it use once, few, many or a size class.

NA	TRBV7-3	TRBD1	TRBJ1-2	TGTGCCAGCAGTTCACAGGGGCGCTATGGCTACACCTTC	CASSSQGRYGYTF
NA	TRBV5-1	NA	TRBJ2-3	TGCGCCAGCAGCTTGGTACCCAGGGCGATAGGCACAGATACGCAGTATTTT	CASSLVPRAIGTDTQYF
few	TRBV18	TRBD1	TRBJ2-7	TGTGCCAGCTCACCGACGGGACAGCAGGAGCAGTACTTC	CASSPTGQQEQYF
once	TRBV2	TRBD2	TRBJ2-3	TGTGCCACCGACGGGCCAGCGGGGGGGGAAGATACGCAGTATTTT	CATDGPAGGEDTQYF
NA	TRBV2	TRBD1	TRBJ2-4	TGTGCCAGCAGTAAAATCACGGGACAGGGGTCCAAAAACATTCAGTACTTC	CASSKITGQGSKNIQYF
NA	TRBV7-3	NA	TRBJ1-1	TGTGCCAGCAGCTTAACGGGGGCTCCTATGAACACTGAAGCTTTCTTT	CASSLTGAPMNTEAFF
NA	TRBV19	TRBD1	TRBJ2-6	TGTGCCAGTACCCCTAGAGGGGGACAGGGAAATGTCCTGACTTTC	CASTPRGGQGNVLTF
NA	TRBV29-1	NA	TRBJ1-2	TGCAGCGTTGAAGACAGGGATCCCTCCTATGGCTACACCTTC	CSVEDRDPSYGYTF
NA	TRBV28	NA	TRBJ2-1	TGTGCCAGCAGTTTTTCGGGGGCGGTGGACAATGAGCAGTTCTTC	CASSFSGAVDNEQFF
NA	TRBV6-5	NA	TRBJ2-7	TGTGCCAGCACTTCGACTTCCTCCTACGAGCAGTACTTC	CASTSTSSYEQYF
NA	TRBV10-3	NA	TRBJ1-1	TGTGCCATCAGTGAGCCCCCGGGACGTCTGAACACTGAAGCTTTCTTT	CAISEPPGRLNTEAFF
NA	TRBV6-6	NA	TRBJ1-3	TGTGCCAGCAGTCGGCCGAAAAACACCATATATTTT	CASSRPKNTIYF
NA	TRBV19	TRBD1	TRBJ2-7	TGTGCCAGTAGTATGCCGGGACAGGGGCACTACGAGCAGTACTTC	CASSMPGQGHYEQYF
NA	TRBV9	NA	TRBJ2-7	TGTGCCAGCGGGACCGTAGACGAGCAGTACTTC	CASGTVDEQYF
few	TRBV7-9	NA	TRBJ2-1	TGTGCCAGCAGCTTAGAGGGCGGGGGCCCGGGTTTTGACAATGAGCAGTTCTTC	CASSLEGGGPGFDNEQFF
NA	TRBV19	TRBD1	TRBJ1-6	TGTGCCAGTAGTACACGGACAGGCCGAAGCTCCTATAATTCACCCCTCCACTTT	CASSTRTGRSSYNSPLHF
NA	TRBV6-5	NA	TRBJ1-5	TGTGCCAGCAGTTACTCGGAAGGGCAGCCCCAGCATTTT	CASSYSEGQPQHF
NA	TRBV5-1	NA	TRBJ1-1	TGCGCCAGCAGTGAGGACACCCTGAACACTGAAGCTTTCTTT	CASSEDTLNTEAFF
NA	TRBV5-4	NA	TRBJ2-1	TGTGCCAGCCGGCTAAACAATGAGCAGTTCTTC	CASRLNNEQFF
NA	TRBV7-8	TRBD1	TRBJ1-2	TGTGCCAGCAGCTCGGGGGGACAGGATGGCTACACCTTC	CASSSGGQDGYTF
NA	TRBV5-1	TRBD1	TRBJ1-1	TGCGCCAGCAGCTTGGGGGACAGTTACACTGAAGCTTTCTTT	CASSLGDSYTEAFF
NA	TRBV6-1	NA	TRBJ1-2	TGTGCCAGCAGTGAAGCGCGGGCACTCTATGGCTACACCTTC	CASSEARALYGYTF
once	TRBV11-1	NA	TRBJ1-5	TGTGCCAGCAGCTTAGATCACGGGGCCAATCAGCCCCAGCATTTT	CASSLDHGANQPQHF
NA	TRBV6-5	NA	TRBJ1-2	TGTGCCAGCATGAGAGGAACGGACTATGGCTACACCTTC	CASMRGTDYGYTF
NA	TRBV7-2	TRBD2	TRBJ2-1	TGTGCCAGCAGCTCGGGACTAGCGGGGGGAGAGTTCTTC	CASSSGLAGGEFF
NA	TRBV12-5	NA	TRBJ2-1	TGTGCTAGTGGTTTGCGGGGGCAGCAGTTCTTC	CASGLRGQQFF
NA	TRBV30	TRBD1	TRBJ1-1	TGTGCCTGGAAGACTCAGGGGGCGAACACTGAAGCTTTCTTT	CAWKTQGANTEAFF
NA	TRBV19	NA	TRBJ2-2	TGTGCCAGTAGTATAAGGTCGGGGGCGGGAACCGGGGAGCTGTTTTTT	CASSIRSGAGTGELFF
NA	TRBV28	NA	TRBJ2-7	TGTGCCAGCAGGTTGGACTACGAGCAGTACTTC	CASRLDYEQYF
NA	TRBV15	NA	TRBJ1-5	TGTGCCACCAGCAGAGAGTCGGGGGCAAATAGCAATCAGCCCCAGCATTTT	CATSRESGANSNQPQHF
NA	TRBV3-1/TRBV3-2	TRBD1	TRBJ2-2	TGTGCCAGCAGCCAAGCTGGACAGGGGAATACCGGGGAGCTGTTTTTT	CASSQAGQGNTGELFF
NA	TRBV6-6	NA	TRBJ1-1	TGTGCCAGCAGTTCGGTGGGAGGGGCCTTGAACACTGAAGCTTTCTTT	CASSSVGGALNTEAFF
NA	TRBV5-1	NA	TRBJ1-5	TGCGCCAGCAGCGGGGGGGCAAATCAGCCCCAGCATTTT	CASSGGANQPQHF
NA	TRBV9	NA	TRBJ2-5	TGTGCCAGCAGCGAACCGGGACGGGAAGGGGCCCAGTACTTC	CASSEPGREGAQYF
NA	TRBV18	TRBD1	TRBJ2-7	TGTGCCAGCTCAGCACGGGGACAGGGGAAAGACGAGCAGTACTTC	CASSARGQGKDEQYF
NA	TRBV12-3/TRBV12-4	NA	TRBJ1-2	TGTGCCAGCAGTTTACAGGGCGACCTAGGCTACACCTTC	CASSLQGDLGYTF
NA	TRBV28	TRBD2	TRBJ2-5	TGTGCCAGCAGTTTTTTGGCGGGGGGTAGGGAGACCCAGTACTTC	CASSFLAGGRETQYF
NA	TRBV29-1	NA	TRBJ1-5	TGCAGCCCTCGGCGGAGTCGGACAGAGAGCAATCAGCCCCAGCATTTT	CSPRRSRTESNQPQHF
NA	TRBV9	NA	TRBJ1-2	TGTGCCAGCAGCGTAGGGGGAAGTTATGGCTACACCTTC	CASSVGGSYGYTF
NA	TRBV11-2	NA	TRBJ2-2	TGTGCCAGCAGCTTAGGCGTTTGGGGGGCTGACACCGGGGAGCTGTTTTTT	CASSLGVWGADTGELFF
NA	TRBV4-2	NA	TRBJ1-4	TGTGCCAGCAGCCAAGTCTTAAGGACCAAGGAAAAACTGTTTTTT	CASSQVLRTKEKLFF
NA	TRBV5-6	NA	TRBJ1-4	TGTGCCAGCAGCTTGGCCGATAATGAAAAACTGTTTTTT	CASSLADNEKLFF
NA	TRBV11-1	NA	TRBJ1-6	TGTGCCAGCAGCTTAACACAGGGCCCTAATTCACCCCTCCACTTT	CASSLTQGPNSPLHF
NA	TRBV19	NA	TRBJ2-5	TGTGCCAGTAGTATGGTGTTGCTGAGCACCCAGTACTTC	CASSMVLLSTQYF
NA	TRBV5-1	TRBD1	TRBJ2-5	TGCGCCAGCAGCTTGGAGGGGGCCGGCGAGACCCAGTACTTC	CASSLEGAGETQYF
NA	TRBV7-2	NA	TRBJ1-3	TGTGCCAGCACCCCACCCAGGGCCTCTGGAAACACCATATATTTT	CASTPPRASGNTIYF
once	TRBV7-2	TRBD2	TRBJ2-6	TGTGCCAGCAGCTTAGAAGCGGGGGCTGGGGCCAACGTCCTGACTTTC	CASSLEAGAGANVLTF
NA	TRBV2	NA	TRBJ1-6	TGTGCCAGCAGTGAAGTGGTGGGGATGAATTCACCCCTCCACTTT	CASSEVVGMNSPLHF
NA	TRBV7-2	NA	TRBJ2-1	TGTGCCAGCAGCTTCGACTGGTCCGATGAGCAGTTCTTC	CASSFDWSDEQFF
NA	TRBV14	TRBD2	TRBJ2-7	TGTGCCAGCAGCCAAGATCTCCAGCGGGGGGCCTACGAGCAGTACTTC	CASSQDLQRGAYEQYF
once	TRBV6-5	TRBD1	TRBJ1-4	TGTGCCAGCAGTTACCTGCAGGGGGCGAATGAAAAACTGTTTTTT	CASSYLQGANEKLFF
NA	TRBV11-2	TRBD2	TRBJ2-1	TGTGCCAGCAGCTACGCTAGCGGGGGGAACAATGAGCAGTTCTTC	CASSYASGGNNEQFF
NA	TRBV10-1	TRBD1	TRBJ1-1	TGCGGGGGACAGGGCCACACTGAAGCTTTCTTT	CGGQGHTEAFF
NA	TRBV14	TRBD1	TRBJ1-2	TGTGCCAGCAGCCAAGAGAGGGGTACAGGGGTACACACCTTC	CASSQERGTGVHTF
NA	TRBV30	NA	TRBJ1-5	TGTGCCTGGAGTGCCGGGACGTTCAATCAGCCCCAGCATTTT	CAWSAGTFNQPQHF
NA	TRBV7-6	NA	TRBJ2-3	TGTGCCAGCAACCCTAGACTAGAGAGCACAGATACGCAGTATTTT	CASNPRLESTDTQYF
NA	TRBV19	NA	TRBJ1-1	TGTGCCAGTAGTATAGGAGGGTGGGGAAACACTGAAGCTTTCTTT	CASSIGGWGNTEAFF
NA	TRBV12-3/TRBV12-4	NA	TRBJ2-1	TGTGCCAGCAACCTCGGACGGGGCAATGAGCAGTTCTTC	CASNLGRGNEQFF
once	TRBV28	NA	TRBJ2-7	TGTGCCAGCGGGACATTCTCCTACGAGCAGTACTTC	CASGTFSYEQYF
NA	TRBV7-9	NA	TRBJ1-2	TGTGCCAGCAGCTTAGTTCTTCCAGTGAGGCGCTATGGCTACACCTTC	CASSLVLPVRRYGYTF